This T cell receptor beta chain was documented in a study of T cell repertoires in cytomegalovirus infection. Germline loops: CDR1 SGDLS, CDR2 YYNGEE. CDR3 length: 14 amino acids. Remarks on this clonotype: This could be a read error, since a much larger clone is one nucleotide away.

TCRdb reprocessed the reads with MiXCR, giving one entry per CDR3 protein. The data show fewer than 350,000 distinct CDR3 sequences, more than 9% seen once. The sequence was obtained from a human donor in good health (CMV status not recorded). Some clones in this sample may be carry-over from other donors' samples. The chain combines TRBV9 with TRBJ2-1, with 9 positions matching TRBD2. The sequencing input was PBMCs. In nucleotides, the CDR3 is TGTGCCAGCAGTAGACTAGCGGAGTACAATGAGCAGTCCTTC. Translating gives CASSRLAEYNEQSF.